Below, one T cell receptor (beta chain) is given with its context. This entry is derived from a study of sequential checkpoint blockade in melanoma. Treatment specified: randomized to nivolumab then ipilimumab (arm A) or the reverse (arm B). Sorted cells were live CD3+CD8+, lacking CD19 and CD56, from PBMCs. The V gene's germline CDR1 is SNHLY and CDR2 FYNNEI. Unmatched junction bases numbered 8, after V lost 2 bases and J lost 9 bases. This CDR3 has 14 residues. Assay used: immunoSEQ multiplex PCR; TCRdb lists only in-frame clones, some missing. The sample yields about 19,000 clones, approximately 73% seen once.

This TCR came from a human donor with melanoma. The rearrangement uses TRBV2 and TRBJ2-7, with 9 positions matching TRBD1. The input for sequencing was CD8+ T cells sorted from blood (inferred from file names), taken from a patient given nivolumab and ipilimumab in sequence. DNA for the CDR3: TGTGCCAGCAGTGAAACAGGGGGCTACTTCCTGCAGTACTTC. Amino acids: CASSETGGYFLQYF.